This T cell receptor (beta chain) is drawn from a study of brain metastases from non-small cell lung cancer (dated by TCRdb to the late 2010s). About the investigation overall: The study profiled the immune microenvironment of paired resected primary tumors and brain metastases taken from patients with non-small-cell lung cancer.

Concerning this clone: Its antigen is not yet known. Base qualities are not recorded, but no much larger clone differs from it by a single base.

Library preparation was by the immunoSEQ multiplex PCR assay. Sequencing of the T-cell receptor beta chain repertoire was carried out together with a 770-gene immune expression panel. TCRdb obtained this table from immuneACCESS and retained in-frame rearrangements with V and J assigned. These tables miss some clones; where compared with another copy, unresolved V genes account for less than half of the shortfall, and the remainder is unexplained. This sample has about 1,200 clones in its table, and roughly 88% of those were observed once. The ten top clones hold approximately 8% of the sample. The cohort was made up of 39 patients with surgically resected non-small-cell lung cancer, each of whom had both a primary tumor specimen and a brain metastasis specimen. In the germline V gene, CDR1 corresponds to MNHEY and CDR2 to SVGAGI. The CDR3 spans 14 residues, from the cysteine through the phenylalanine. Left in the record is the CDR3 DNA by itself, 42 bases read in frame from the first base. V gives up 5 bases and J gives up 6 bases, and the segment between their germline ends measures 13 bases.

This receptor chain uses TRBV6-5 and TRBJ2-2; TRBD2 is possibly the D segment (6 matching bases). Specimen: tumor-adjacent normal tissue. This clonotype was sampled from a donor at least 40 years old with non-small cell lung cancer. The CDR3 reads CASSPAGTPGELFF. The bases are TGTGCCAGCAGTCCGGCAGGGACTCCCGGGGAGCTGTTTTTT.